A single sample gave rise to the 26 T cell receptor beta chains below, sequenced in a study of T cell responses to AZD1222 COVID-19 vaccine. The assay was immunoSEQ multiplex PCR, and TCRdb's table has in-frame clones only and misses some. The sample shows about 84,000 clones, around 90% of them seen only once. The source was peripheral blood, collected 28 days after the second AZD1222 dose. Receptor source: an adult who received the AZD1222 COVID-19 vaccine.

This clone was detected only a few times. This chain uses TRBV29-1 with TRBJ2-2; D is possibly TRBD1 or TRBD2 (7 bases each). V was shortened by 7 bases and J by 0 bases, with 15 bases between the two germline ends. The CDR3 extends over 15 amino acids. Per the germline V gene, CDR1 is SQVTM and CDR2 is ANQGSEA. The CDR3 loop reads CSARSGGANTGELFF. The CDR3 DNA sequence: TGCAGCGCCCGTTCAGGGGGGGCGAACACCGGGGAGCTGTTTTTT.

The chain employs TRBV7-8 and TRBJ2-2; the match to TRBD2 covers 7 bases. With 3 bases clipped from V and 1 base from J, the junction kept 11 bases outside the gene matches. Germline V gives CDR1 SGHVS, CDR2 FQNEAQ. The CDR3 length is 18 residues. The CDR3 DNA reads as TGTGCCAGCAGCTTCCACTGGGCGGGGGATAGGAACACCGGGGAGCTGTTTTTT. Protein: CASSFHWAGDRNTGELFF.

The CDR3 nucleotides read TGCGCCAGCAGACGCGAGGGGACAGACGGCTATGGCTACACCTTC. Residues: CASRREGTDGYGYTF. The chain couples TRBV5-1 to TRBJ1-2; 7 bases match TRBD1. The CDR3 covers 15 residues. CDR1 and CDR2 (germline): SGHRS, YFSETQ. J was trimmed by 4 bases and V by 5 bases; bases with no gene match: 11.

This clone appeared a few times. The chain combines TRBV5-6 with TRBJ2-1, with D possibly TRBD1 on 5 matching bases. This CDR3 spans 14 amino acids. CDR1 is SGHDT and CDR2 is YYEEEE in the germline V gene. The germline V and J ends were trimmed by 4 bases and 10 bases, with 18 bases remaining between them. The CDR3 DNA sequence: TGTGCCAGCAGCCCGCCCCAGGGCCGTGGGGAGCAGTTCTTC. Protein: CASSPPQGRGEQFF.

This sequence joins TRBV14 and TRBJ2-1; D unclear. This CDR3 has 16 amino acids. Germline-derived CDR1 and CDR2 are SGHDN and FVKESK. V lost 4 bases and J 0 bases, leaving 13 bases between the germline ends. Here the CDR3 reads CASSPSDGSSYNEQFF. In DNA, the CDR3 is TGTGCCAGCAGCCCGTCGGACGGAAGCTCCTACAATGAGCAGTTCTTC.

The rearrangement joins TRBV5-5 to TRBJ2-1; tentatively, D is TRBD2 (6 bases). Germline V gene data show CDR1 as SGHKS and CDR2 as YYEKEE (reference sequence). This CDR3 comprises 15 residues. V gave up 4 bases and J gave up 2 bases, with 13 bases separating them. In DNA, the CDR3 is TGTGCCAGCAGCGGGGGGACCTTCCCCTACAATGAGCAGTTCTTC. Residues: CASSGGTFPYNEQFF. Full variable domain (outside the CDR3, taken from reference TRBV5-5 and TRBJ2-1): DAGVTQSPTHLIKTRGQQVTLRCSPISGHKSVSWYQQVLGQGPQFIFQYYEKEERGRGNFPDRFSARQFPNYSSELNVNALLLGDSALYLCASSGGTFPYNEQFFGPGTRLTVL.

V is TRBV7-8 and J is TRBJ2-7; the D gene could be TRBD1 or TRBD2 (6 bases each). CDR1 and CDR2 (germline): SGHVS, FQNEAQ. V lost 5 bases, J lost 2 bases, and 22 bases lay in between. The length of the CDR3 is 17 residues. The CDR3 reads CASSTVGGRPIAYEQYF. CDR3 nucleotide sequence: TGTGCCAGCAGCACCGTAGGGGGGCGCCCCATCGCCTACGAGCAGTACTTC.

The chain couples TRBV6-1 to TRBJ1-6, with TRBD1 identical over 7 bases. The V and J ends lost 1 base and 7 bases, in that order; junction bases with no gene match: 1. The CDR3 runs 14 residues. The germline CDR1 and CDR2 sequences are MNHNS and SASEGT. Here the CDR3 reads CASSEGQGNSPLHF. CDR3 DNA sequence: TGTGCCAGCAGTGAAGGACAGGGAAATTCACCCCTCCACTTT.

The chain combines TRBV19 with TRBJ1-3, with 7 bases aligning to TRBD1. Trimming cost V 5 bases and J 0 bases; bases outside gene matches: 4. The germline V gene has CDR1 LNHDA and CDR2 SQIVND (reference sequence). This CDR3 comprises 15 residues. The CDR3 bases are TGTGCCAGTAGTCCGACAGGGAGCTCTGGAAACACCATATATTTT. It translates to CASSPTGSSGNTIYF.

This clone was picked up one time. The genes are TRBV15 and TRBJ2-3; weak D call: TRBD1 (6 bases). V lost 5 bases to trimming and J lost 0 bases, with 12 bases between them. The CDR3 contains 15 residues. The germline CDR1 and CDR2 sequences are LNHNV and YYDKDF (reference sequence). CDR3 loop: CATSGYRESTDTQYF. CDR3 coding DNA: TGTGCCACCAGCGGCTACAGGGAAAGCACAGATACGCAGTATTTT.

This sequence joins TRBV5-1 and TRBJ2-1; unclear D gene. V was cut by 0 bases and J by 15 bases, with 10 bases left in between. The length of the CDR3 is 11 residues. CDR1 and CDR2 from the germline V gene are SGHRS and YFSETQ. CDR3 sequence reads: CASSLGLSRFF. The CDR3, as DNA: TGCGCCAGCAGCTTGGGTCTTTCTCGGTTCTTC. Combining the CDR3 with reference TRBV5-1 and TRBJ2-1 gives the whole variable domain KAGVTQTPRYLIKTRGQQVTLSCSPISGHRSVSWYQQTPGQGLQFLFEYFSETQRNKGNFPGRFSGRQFSNSRSEMNVSTLELGDSALYLCASSLGLSRFFGPGTRLTVL.

The chain carries TRBV18 and TRBJ1-3; D ambiguous. CDR1 KGHSH and CDR2 LQKENI come from the germline V gene. The ends were cut back, 2 bases at V and 0 bases at J, with 8 bases in the middle. CDR3 length equals 15 residues. The chain's CDR3 is CASSPETGSGNTIYF. The CDR3 DNA sequence: TGTGCCAGCTCACCAGAGACGGGCTCTGGAAACACCATATATTTT.

The CDR3 protein is CASGTVLDQPQHF. CDR3 nucleotides: TGTGCCAGCGGTACCGTGCTAGATCAGCCCCAGCATTTT. The rearrangement links TRBV6-5 to TRBJ1-5; no clear D. This CDR3 spans 13 amino acids. V was trimmed by 8 bases and J by 5 bases, leaving 13 bases between them. Germline CDR1 is MNHEY and CDR2 is SVGAGI.

The V gene is TRBV6-6, the J gene TRBJ1-6; TRBD1 aligns across 8 bases. After removal of 0 bases from V and 10 bases from J, the junction contained 5 bases not matched to a gene. CDR3 size: 15 residues. Germline lookup yields CDR1 MNHNY and CDR2 SVGAGI (reference sequence). The CDR3 DNA reads TGTGCCAGCAGTTACTCCGGGACAGGCGGCTCACCCCTCCACTTT. It codes for CASSYSGTGGSPLHF.

The chain has TRBV5-6 and TRBJ2-7, with 11 bases identical to TRBD1. There are 13 residues in the CDR3. CDR1 is SGHDT, CDR2 YYEEEE, per germline. V lost 5 bases, J lost 6 bases, and 4 bases stayed unmatched. This chain's CDR3 is CASRRTGGPEQYF. CDR3 nucleotide sequence: TGTGCCAGCAGGCGGACAGGGGGCCCCGAGCAGTACTTC.

The chain employs TRBV5-1 and TRBJ2-5; 9 bases agree with TRBD1. Trimming cost V 0 bases and J 5 bases; bases outside gene matches: 8. Per the germline V gene, CDR1 is SGHRS and CDR2 is YFSETQ. The CDR3 totals 16 residues. The chain's CDR3 is CASSLGPGTGRETQYF. In DNA form, the CDR3 reads TGCGCCAGCAGCTTGGGCCCCGGGACAGGGAGGGAGACCCAGTACTTC.

The chain is built from TRBV13 and TRBJ2-2, with 7 bases matching TRBD1. The CDR3 sequence is 16 residues long. Unmatched junction bases numbered 5, after V lost 3 bases and J lost 1 base. CDR1 PRHDT and CDR2 FYEKMQ come from the germline V gene (reference sequence). The CDR3 sequence is CASSFGDSLNTGELFF. The CDR3 DNA reads as TGTGCCAGCAGCTTTGGGGACAGCCTGAACACCGGGGAGCTGTTTTTT.

This rearrangement joins TRBV6-2 or TRBV6-3 to TRBJ1-2, with 8 bases aligning to TRBD1. This CDR3 has 17 amino acids. Per the germline V gene, CDR1 is MNHEY and CDR2 is SVGEGT. Germline trimming cut 0 bases from V and 0 bases from J; bases unmatched to any gene: 6. In DNA, the CDR3 is TGTGCCAGCAGTTACTCTGTCAGGGGGCTGGCTAACTATGGCTACACCTTC. Its translation: CASSYSVRGLANYGYTF.

This rearrangement joins TRBV12-3 or TRBV12-4 to TRBJ1-3; the D is unclear. The CDR3 is made up of 13 amino acids. V was pared by 5 bases and J by 4 bases, with 9 bases between. The CDR3 is CASSLRLGNTIYF. CDR3 DNA: TGTGCCAGCAGTCTCCGCCTGGGAAACACCATATATTTT.

There are a few counts of this clone. V is TRBV28 and J is TRBJ1-2; no firm D call. Germline lookup yields CDR1 MDHEN and CDR2 SYDVKM. The CDR3 is 15 residues long. V was clipped by 4 bases and J by 4 bases, with 16 bases between them. The CDR3 sequence: CASSYGLGVSYGYTF. CDR3 nucleotides: TGTGCCAGCAGTTATGGGCTTGGGGTCAGCTATGGCTACACCTTC.

V gene TRBV25-1 combines with J gene TRBJ2-2; tentatively, D is TRBD1 (5 bases). The CDR3 has 18 amino acids. In germline, CDR1 is MGHDK, CDR2 SYGVNS. Trimming shortened V by 0 bases and J by 3 bases, and 17 bases separated the two germline ends. The CDR3 nucleotides are TGTGCCAGCAGTGAATATGGCGGCAGGGTGTGGGACACCGGGGAGCTGTTTTTT. Protein sequence: CASSEYGGRVWDTGELFF.

The CDR3 DNA is TGTGCCAGCAGTTACTCGTACAGGCGGAACGAGCAGTACTTC. Translating gives CASSYSYRRNEQYF. This rearrangement joins TRBV6-5 to TRBJ2-7; a weak D match, TRBD1 (5 bases). V was trimmed by 0 bases and J by 5 bases, leaving 11 bases between them. Germline V gene data show CDR1 as MNHEY and CDR2 as SVGAGI. This CDR3 spans 14 amino acids.

The genes are TRBV21-1 and TRBJ1-5; the table names TRBD1, a call not compared with the DNA. TRBV21-1 constitutes a pseudogene. This CDR3 has 16 amino acids. CDR3 coding DNA: TGTGCCAGCAGCAATAGTTGTCAGGGGGCGTCTCAGCCCCAGCATTTT. It yields the protein CASSNSCQGASQPQHF.

J is TRBJ2-3 and V is TRBV21-1; the D segment call TRBD2 is taken from the table without a DNA check. TRBV21-1 counts as a pseudogene. The CDR3 is 18 amino acids. For the CDR3, the DNA is TGTGCCAGCAGCAACCGCGCTTGTTCTGGTCCTAGCACAGATACGCAGTATTTT. Residues: CASSNRACSGPSTDTQYF.

The chain has TRBV3-1 (or the pseudogene TRBV3-2) and TRBJ2-7, with a tentative D call TRBD1 (5 bases). The CDR3 loop spans 15 amino acids. Germline V lookup: CDR1 LGHDT, CDR2 YNNKEL (reference sequence). Between the trimmed V and J ends, which lost 2 bases and 3 bases, there was a span of 14 bases. The DNA of the CDR3 is TGTGCCAGCAGCCAAAAGGGGCAGGGTCACTACGAGCAGTACTTC. As protein: CASSQKGQGHYEQYF.

V is TRBV7-2 and J is TRBJ1-2, with TRBD1 matching over 8 bases. V trimming: 5 bases; J trimming: 7 bases; junction bases outside the gene matches: 3. The CDR3 loop spans 12 amino acids. Germline assignment: CDR1 SGHTA and CDR2 FQGNSA. The CDR3 reads CASSRTGFGYTF. DNA for the CDR3: TGTGCCAGCAGCAGGACAGGGTTTGGCTACACCTTC. The full variable domain, its missing parts supplied by reference TRBV7-2 and TRBJ1-2, is GAGVSQSPSNKVTEKGKDVELRCDPISGHTALYWYRQSLGQGLEFLIYFQGNSAPDKSGLPSDRFSAERTGGSVSTLTIQRTQQEDSAVYLCASSRTGFGYTFGSGTRLTVV.